The source of this TCR beta chain is a study of T cell repertoires in ileal Crohn's disease. This clone has only one observation. Method: immunoSEQ multiplex PCR; TCRdb's copy keeps in-frame clones and lacks some. This table holds 7,000 or so clones, approximately 74% found once. V shed 0 bases and J shed 4 bases, with 15 bases lying between them. The CDR3 runs to 16 residues. In germline, CDR1 is LGHNA, CDR2 YNFKEQ. Time point indicated: neoterminal ileum biopsy at postoperative endoscopy, about 6 months after surgery. This receptor was obtained from an adult with Crohn's disease. Specimen: ileal tissue. The chain couples TRBV4-2 to TRBJ2-5, with D perhaps TRBD2 (5 bases). The CDR3 DNA sequence: TGTGCCAGCAGCCAAGATGTGTGGACTTCTATAGAGACCCAGTACTTC. It encodes CASSQDVWTSIETQYF.